This paragraph covers one T cell receptor beta chain sequence. This clone was recorded only once. What this receptor recognizes is not known. There are no base qualities to consult, and no much larger clone falls within one base. This entry comes from a study of blood T cell repertoires in COVID-19 (dated by TCRdb to 2020 to 2021). Study-level background: Collaborator samples came from the United States, Italy and Spain and covered acute and convalescent phases of COVID-19. The material from the prospective study consisted of cDNA or gDNA derived from T cells, B-cell-depleted T cells, or PBMCs. The dataset comprised deeply sampled blood TCRbeta repertoires from subjects exposed to, actively infected with, or recovered from COVID-19. A freely available public database, intended as a resource for researchers studying the immune response to SARS-CoV-2, is where the repertoires were released. The samples were drawn from the first 160 participants of the ongoing ImmuneRACE study and from over a thousand subjects provided by 6 global collaborators. A de-identified subject ID, COVID-19 status, age in years and sex were almost always included in the sample metadata. Where HLA class I and class II types were available, the types were taken from metadata supplied by the sample provider, not from assay-based typing.

The CDR3 has 14 amino acids, counting the end cysteine and phenylalanine. The only DNA kept is the CDR3, 42 bases in frame from the first base. CDR1 and CDR2 are read off the germline V gene (reference sequence) as SGHNT and YYREEE. Compared with germline, V lacks 4 bases and J lacks 6 bases; bases without a gene match: 8. The paper as a whole reports these results and caveats: Clinical and demographic metadata were provided uncurated, with the amount varying by source and participant.

The immunoSEQ Assay, a bias-controlled multiplex PCR, was used to amplify TCRbeta CDR3 regions from genomic DNA. In the paper's pipeline: The number of nucleated cells in each sample was estimated by amplification of reference gene primers within the assay. Sequence reads were collapsed and filtered to measure the absolute abundance of every unique TCRbeta CDR3 rearrangement. For each sample, productive Simpson clonality was calculated by taking the square root of Simpson's diversity index across productive rearrangements. The immuneACCESS repertoire file appears here via TCRdb, limited to in-frame rearrangements. These files lack a portion of the clones; in checked studies, under half of the deficit traces to unresolved V genes, and the cause of the others is not known. The D gene and trimming were derived from the DNA, and the V and J assignments and clone size from that table. In this sample the table shows 210,000 or so clones, nearly 90% of which occur a single time. Clones ranked in the top ten supply 11% of the sample.

Enrolling through a virtual design, the prospective study's participants ranged in age from roughly 18 to 95 years and lived across 20 to 30 United States geographic areas. In the prospective study, participants were assigned to cohorts based on the clinical history participants reported in a screening survey and a study questionnaire. Recovered participants in ImmuneRACE Cohort 3 were defined by two consecutive negative NP/OP PCR tests, clearance by a healthcare professional, or resolution of symptoms. In the prospective study, mobile phlebotomists collected whole blood, serum and a nasopharyngeal or oropharyngeal swab from each participant. Additional blood draws and questionnaires over an approximately two-month period could optionally be provided by prospective study participants. Before DNA extraction, prospective study blood samples were shipped either frozen or at room temperature.

This TCR came from a man younger than 45 who had recovered from COVID-19. This chain joins TRBV5-4 to TRBJ2-5; 8 middle bases align to TRBD1. Sequenced material: PBMCs or T cells enriched from blood (not recorded which). In nucleotides, the sequence is TGTGCCAGCAGCCAATTAGACAGGGGACAGACCCAGTACTTC. This codes for CASSQLDRGQTQYF. With the portions outside the CDR3 filled from the reference TRBV5-4 and TRBJ2-5 genes, the complete variable region becomes ETGVTQSPTHLIKTRGQQVTLRCSSQSGHNTVSWYQQALGQGPQFIFQYYREEENGRGNFPPRFSGLQFPNYSSELNVNALELDDSALYLCASSQLDRGQTQYFGPGTRLLVL.